This record concerns one TCR beta chain sequence. The antigen remains unidentified. Germline assignment: CDR1 SGHDT and CDR2 YYEEEE. Trimming stripped 2 bases from V and 3 bases from J, with 6 bases between. The CDR3 runs 12 residues. The data were produced by immunoSEQ multiplex PCR, yet TCRdb's version contains in-frame clones alone and is incomplete. The table records more than 110,000 clones, roughly nine tenths of them present only once. This specimen belongs to a study of T cell responses to AZD1222 COVID-19 vaccine. Study in general: Pooling was applied to second doses at about 4 or about 12 weeks. The study's findings and limits: Repertoire collection took place solely once the T cell response had peaked. The donor cohort was predominantly white British with a female majority, and clonal diversity may have been underestimated. Increases in Spike-specific TCR breadth and depth were seen after two AZD1222 doses.

This sequence originates from an adult in good health. Source: peripheral blood, taken on day 0 of AZD1222 vaccination. The genes are TRBV5-6 and TRBJ2-7; no clear D. CDR3 nucleotide sequence: TGTGCCAGCAGCTTTGAGCTCTACGAGCAGTACTTC. Encoded protein: CASSFELYEQYF.